These 9 T cell receptor beta chains were all obtained from the same sample, sequenced in a study of cytomegalovirus exposure and HLA in healthy donors. PCR amplification relied on 60 Vbeta primers (plus 13 Jbeta primers). The assay was immunoSEQ multiplex PCR, and TCRdb's table has in-frame clones only and misses some. The sample holds 160,000 or so clones, about 84% seen once. The sample comprised PBMCs. Receptors originate from a man aged 50 to 60 in good health and CMV-seropositive.

The CDR3 loop reads CASSREQGTVEKLFF. CDR3 nucleotide sequence: TGCGCCAGCAGCCGGGAACAGGGCACGGTTGAAAAACTGTTTTTT. The chain uses TRBV4-3 and TRBJ1-4, with D perhaps TRBD1 (6 bases). Germline V CDR1 and CDR2: LGHNA, YSLEER. This CDR3 region has 15 residues. V was pared by 4 bases and J by 7 bases, with 16 bases between.

V and J are TRBV14 and TRBJ2-5; possibly TRBD2 for D (6 bases). Germline values: CDR1 SGHDN, CDR2 FVKESK. Trimming removed 4 bases from V and 9 bases from J, with 18 bases in between. CDR3 length: 14 amino acids. The CDR3 spells CASSLPGLVRAQYF. CDR3 coding DNA: TGTGCCAGCAGCCTTCCGGGACTGGTAAGGGCCCAGTACTTC.

The CDR3 bases are TGTGCCAGCGGATTAGCACAGGGGGTGAACACTGAAGCTTTCTTT. It is translated as CASGLAQGVNTEAFF. V gene TRBV6-5 combines with J gene TRBJ1-1; 8 nucleotides line up with TRBD1. This CDR3 has 15 residues. Germline CDR1 is MNHEY and CDR2 is SVGAGI. With V trimmed by 8 bases and J by 0 bases, 8 bases remained unmatched.

The V and J genes are TRBV15 and TRBJ1-2; 7 bases match TRBD1. Germline trimming cut 0 bases from V and 5 bases from J; bases unmatched to any gene: 6. From germline, CDR1 is LNHNV and CDR2 YYDKDF (reference sequence). CDR3 length: 15 residues. The CDR3: CATSRDLTGAYGYTF. CDR3 in DNA: TGTGCCACCAGCAGAGATCTTACAGGGGCGTATGGCTACACCTTC.

CDR3 sequence: CASSHGTADSTGELFF. CDR3 coding DNA: TGTGCCAGCAGCCACGGGACAGCAGATTCCACCGGGGAGCTGTTTTTT. The rearrangement joins TRBV4-2 to TRBJ2-2; 7 bases fit TRBD1. The CDR3 runs to 16 residues. The V gene end was trimmed by 3 bases and the J gene end by 4 bases; junction bases not matched to a gene: 8. Per the germline V gene, CDR1 is LGHNA and CDR2 is YNFKEQ.

J is TRBJ2-1 and V is TRBV6-5; 8 bases are shared with TRBD1. The CDR3 has 15 amino acids. CDR1 and CDR2 (germline): MNHEY, SVGAGI. Germline trimming cut 0 bases from V and 4 bases from J; bases unmatched to any gene: 2. The CDR3 sequence is CASSYSGTGYNEQFF. For the CDR3, the DNA is TGTGCCAGCAGTTACTCCGGGACAGGATACAATGAGCAGTTCTTC.

This chain connects TRBV4-3 to TRBJ2-2, with a tentative D call TRBD2 (7 bases). Trimming stripped 2 bases from V and 4 bases from J, with 20 bases between. The germline V gene has CDR1 LGHNA and CDR2 YSLEER. The CDR3 covers 18 residues. The chain's CDR3 is CASSQPGEGGRGTGELFF. DNA of the CDR3: TGCGCCAGCAGCCAACCCGGGGAGGGGGGCCGGGGCACCGGGGAGCTGTTTTTT.

The genes are TRBV28 and TRBJ1-1; the D gene is possibly TRBD1 (6 bases). Germline V gene lookup returns CDR1 MDHEN and CDR2 SYDVKM. The CDR3 loop spans 14 amino acids. V was cut by 4 bases and J by 5 bases, with 14 bases left in between. Written as DNA, the CDR3 is TGTGCCAGCAGTTGGATACAGGGTTGGACTGAAGCTTTCTTT. This codes for CASSWIQGWTEAFF.

The V and J genes are TRBV20-1 and TRBJ1-1, with D possibly TRBD1 on 6 matching bases. Germline lookup yields CDR1 DFQATT and CDR2 SNEGSKA (reference sequence). The ends were cut back, 5 bases at V and 10 bases at J, with 11 bases in the middle. This CDR3 has 10 residues. CDR3 residues: CSAPDRRAFF. CDR3 nucleotide sequence: TGCAGTGCTCCTGACAGGAGAGCTTTCTTT.